Shown below are 22 T cell receptor beta chains from a single sample sequenced in a study of cytomegalovirus exposure and HLA in healthy donors. PCR used 60 Vbeta primers and 13 Jbeta primers. Here immunoSEQ multiplex PCR was the method, and the copy in TCRdb shows in-frame clones only, minus some. The sample includes 100,000 to 150,000 clones, around four fifths of them seen just once. Sequenced: PBMCs. These receptors came from a boy aged 2 to 10 in good health and CMV-seronegative.

This chain connects TRBV9 to TRBJ2-5; TRBD2 agrees at 9 bases. The germline V gene encodes CDR1 SGDLS and CDR2 YYNGEE. The CDR3 consists of 15 residues. V lost 4 bases and J lost 2; bases outside the gene matches: 6. The CDR3 spells CASSTQAGGQETQYF. In nucleotides, the CDR3 is TGTGCCAGCAGCACCCAGGCGGGGGGGCAAGAGACCCAGTACTTC.

The rearrangement links TRBV7-2 to TRBJ2-5, with 7 nucleotides matching TRBD2. The tail of the sequence fits TRBJ2-7 better, so the J call may be wrong. Germline V CDR1 and CDR2: SGHTA, FQGNSA. This CDR3 spans 15 amino acids. The CDR3 protein is CASSLYWGGDYEQYF. DNA for the CDR3: TGTGCCAGCAGCTTATATTGGGGGGGAGACTACGAGCAGTACTTC.

This chain joins TRBV4-2 and TRBJ2-2; possibly TRBD1 for D (5 bases). Germline CDR1 LGHNA, CDR2 YNFKEQ. Trimming pared 4 bases from V and 5 bases from J, leaving 8 bases between. CDR3 size: 13 residues. CDR3 region: CASSLTDTGELFF. CDR3 nucleotide sequence: TGTGCCAGCAGCCTGACAGATACCGGGGAGCTGTTTTTT.

This CDR3 is CASSLVGTVYQPQHF. The CDR3 DNA reads as TGTGCCAGCAGCTTGGTTGGGACAGTCTACCAGCCCCAGCATTTT. The rearrangement links TRBV5-8 to TRBJ1-5; TRBD1 matches 7 bases. The length of the CDR3 is 15 residues. Losses at the gene ends were 0 bases for V and 7 bases for J; bases not matched to a gene: 7. Germline assignment: CDR1 SGHTS and CDR2 YDEGEE.

This chain connects TRBV7-8 to TRBJ1-3; perhaps TRBD1 as D (6 bases). The V and J ends lost 3 bases and 0 bases respectively, with 15 bases between them. Germline CDR1 SGHVS, CDR2 FQNEAQ. This CDR3 spans 17 amino acids. The CDR3 bases are TGTGCCAGCAGCTTGGGGAGCACAGGGACCTCTGGAAACACCATATATTTT. It specifies CASSLGSTGTSGNTIYF.

The chain links TRBV6-5 to TRBJ2-7; perhaps TRBD1 as D (7 bases). The germline V gene has CDR1 MNHEY and CDR2 SVGAGI. V was pared by 2 bases and J by 1 base, with 15 bases between. The CDR3 runs to 16 residues. CDR3 coding DNA: TGTGCCAGCAGTTACGGGGACAGTGGGGGGTCCTACGAGCAGTACGTC. Encoded protein: CASSYGDSGGSYEQYV.

The chain couples TRBV6-5 to TRBJ2-3; 11 nucleotides agree with TRBD2. Per germline, CDR1 MNHEY and CDR2 SVGAGI. The junction had 4 bases not matched to a gene; V was cut back by 7 bases and J by 1 base. CDR3 length equals 15 residues. The CDR3 loop is CASNIAGGRTDTQYF. DNA for the CDR3: TGTGCCAGCAATATAGCGGGAGGGCGCACAGATACGCAGTATTTT.

This clone was seen a single time. The V gene is TRBV7-9, the J gene TRBJ2-2; 7 bases agree with TRBD1. The germline gives CDR1 SEHNR, CDR2 FQNEAQ (reference sequence). After removal of 1 base from V and 4 bases from J, the junction contained 3 bases not matched to a gene. CDR3 size: 15 residues. The chain's CDR3 is CASSLEQGTTGELFF. As DNA, the CDR3 is TGTGCCAGCAGCTTAGAACAGGGGACCACCGGGGAGCTGTTTTTT.

The V gene is TRBV7-2, the J gene TRBJ1-2; a possible D gene is TRBD1 (6 bases). CDR3 length: 14 residues. Trimming took off 3 bases at V and 2 bases at J, with 10 bases between the two ends. CDR1 SGHTA and CDR2 FQGNSA come from the germline V gene. The DNA for the CDR3 is TGTGCCAGCAGCTTCGCGGGGGGCAACTATGGCTACACCTTC. This gives the protein CASSFAGGNYGYTF.

This rearrangement joins TRBV6-4 to TRBJ2-1, with 7 bases lining up with TRBD2. V shed 5 bases, J shed 5 bases, and the junction held 12 bases outside the gene matches. CDR3 size: 16 residues. Germline V gene lookup returns CDR1 MRHNA and CDR2 SNTAGT. The chain's CDR3 is CASSPHSSGANNEQFF. Here the CDR3 DNA reads TGTGCCAGCAGTCCTCATTCTAGCGGAGCTAACAATGAGCAGTTCTTC.

The chain recombines TRBV15 with TRBJ1-5; 7 bases are a match to TRBD1. The V and J ends lost 0 bases and 10 bases, in that order; junction bases with no gene match: 12. Germline CDR1 reads LNHNV; CDR2 reads YYDKDF (reference sequence). This CDR3 comprises 16 residues. CDR3 in DNA: TGTGCCACCAGCAGAGAAGGCCGGGACAGCGTCTTTCCCCAGCATTTT. Its translation: CATSREGRDSVFPQHF.

The V call is TRBV6-1, the J call TRBJ2-7; 7 positions match TRBD1. Germline V lookup: CDR1 MNHNS, CDR2 SASEGT. This CDR3 is 15 amino acids long. With 4 bases clipped from V and 1 base from J, the junction kept 7 bases outside the gene matches. DNA for the CDR3: TGTGCCAGCAGTGTTGCAGGGGGTGGGTCCTACGAGCAGTACGTC. The encoded protein is CASSVAGGGSYEQYV.

V and J are TRBV4-3 and TRBJ2-1; 7 nucleotides line up with TRBD2. From germline, CDR1 is LGHNA and CDR2 YSLEER. CDR3 length: 16 amino acids. V lost 0 bases, J lost 3 bases, and 5 bases stayed unmatched. The CDR3: CASSQELGGNYNEQFF. CDR3 coding DNA: TGCGCCAGCAGCCAAGAATTGGGGGGGAACTACAATGAGCAGTTCTTC.

V is TRBV7-2 and J is TRBJ2-1; 10 bases align to TRBD1. Germline assignment: CDR1 SGHTA and CDR2 FQGNSA. The CDR3 consists of 17 residues. The ends lost 5 bases at V and 8 bases at J; junction bases unmatched: 15. The CDR3 DNA sequence: TGTGCCAGCAGCGATAAGTTGAGGACAGGGGGTTTGGATGAGCAGTTCTTC. Translated: CASSDKLRTGGLDEQFF.

This clone was counted a few times. The CDR3 DNA is TGTGCCAGTAGCAACCAGGGGACTGAAGCTTTCTTT. Its translation: CASSNQGTEAFF. The V call is TRBV19, the J call TRBJ1-1; D possibly corresponds to TRBD1 (6 bases). The CDR3 sequence is 12 residues long. The V gene lost 6 bases and the J gene lost 5 bases, with 10 bases spanning the gap. Per the germline V gene, CDR1 is LNHDA and CDR2 is SQIVND (reference sequence).

The chain couples TRBV4-3 to TRBJ1-3, with D maybe TRBD1 (5 bases). The CDR3 sequence is 15 residues long. Trimming stripped 0 bases from V and 6 bases from J, with 12 bases between. Germline CDR1 is LGHNA and CDR2 is YSLEER. As DNA, the CDR3 is TGCGCCAGCAGCCAAGATTTTCCAGGGTCAAACACCATATATTTT. Its protein product is CASSQDFPGSNTIYF.

As for this clone: This CDR3 is also generated by other DNA sequences in the sample. This sequence joins TRBV4-3 and TRBJ2-6, with a weak D call TRBD2 (5 bases). V gave up 0 bases and J gave up 0 bases, with 6 bases separating them. The CDR3 covers 16 residues. The germline gives CDR1 LGHNA, CDR2 YSLEER. The CDR3 is CASSQEAGSGANVLTF. In DNA form, the CDR3 reads TGCGCCAGCAGCCAAGAGGCGGGCTCTGGGGCCAACGTCCTGACTTTC.

The V gene is TRBV5-8, the J gene TRBJ1-1; tentatively, D is TRBD1 (6 bases). V was shortened by 4 bases and J by 2 bases, with 18 bases between the two germline ends. The CDR3 is 16 residues long. Germline V CDR1 and CDR2: SGHTS, YDEGEE. The CDR3 reads CASSPRLRQANTEAFF. DNA of the CDR3: TGTGCCAGCAGCCCCCGTCTCAGACAGGCCAACACTGAAGCTTTCTTT.

This rearrangement joins TRBV11-2 to TRBJ2-1, with 10 bases that match TRBD2. V trimming: 5 bases; J trimming: 3 bases; junction bases outside the gene matches: 7. This CDR3 contains 16 residues. Germline CDR1 and CDR2: SGHAT and FQNNGV. CDR3 region: CASSPWTSGHYNEQFF. The CDR3 DNA follows: TGTGCCAGCAGCCCCTGGACTAGCGGACACTACAATGAGCAGTTCTTC.

The chain recombines TRBV5-8 with TRBJ2-7; 12 bases fit TRBD2. Looked up from germline, CDR1 is SGHTS and CDR2 is YDEGEE. The trim removed 7 bases at V and 6 bases at J, leaving 11 bases unmatched. The CDR3 runs 15 residues. CDR3 DNA: TGTGCCAGCGGACCCCGGACTAGCGGGAAATCCGAGCAGTACGTC. Residues: CASGPRTSGKSEQYV.

This clone was found a few times. The chain carries TRBV27 and TRBJ2-1; D is undetermined. The germline V gene encodes CDR1 MNHEY and CDR2 SMNVEV (reference sequence). V lost 5 bases and J lost 1, with 12 bases in between. The CDR3 has 15 residues. This chain's CDR3 is CASSLPPGSYNEQFF. DNA for the CDR3: TGTGCCAGCAGTCTGCCCCCGGGTTCCTACAATGAGCAGTTCTTC.

The rearrangement uses TRBV6-4 and TRBJ2-4; D is unresolved. The CDR3 spans 15 residues. CDR1 and CDR2 (germline): MRHNA, SNTAGT. V lost 2 bases and J lost 3, with 11 bases in between. CDR3 sequence: CASSDGRGGKNIQYF. The CDR3 DNA reads TGTGCCAGCAGTGACGGCCGTGGTGGCAAAAACATTCAGTACTTC.